This TCR beta chain was documented in a study of OX40 agonist ivuxolimab in advanced cancers. Findings of the study overall: At 0.1 to 3.0 mg/kg and by week 6, clonal expansion occurred in CD4+ and CD8+ blood T cells. Partial responders at 0.1-3.0 mg/kg showed near-lowest clonal expansion. Also present in some nonresponders was a low level of normalized T-cell clonal expansion.

Generated by immunoSEQ multiplex PCR, the TCRdb table keeps only in-frame clones and is missing some. The sample contains roughly 90,000 clones, roughly 94% of which appear only once. The study sampled blood at baseline, cycle 4 day 1, and cycle 7 day 1. Remarks on this clone: Antigen unknown.

The CDR3 covers 11 residues. Germline loops: CDR1 SGHTS, CDR2 YDEGEE. The V end lost 3 bases, the J end lost 3 bases, and 4 bases lay between the germline ends. The starting material was CD4+ or CD8+ T cells sorted from blood, obtained in a trial of the OX40 agonist ivuxolimab. This sequence joins TRBV5-8 and TRBJ2-7, with D uncertain. This receptor was identified in an adult with an advanced solid tumor such as melanoma, head and neck, liver or kidney cancer. CDR3 coding DNA: TGTGCCAGCAGCTCCAGCTACGAGCAGTACTTC. It is translated as CASSSSYEQYF.